This T cell receptor (beta chain) originates from a study of blood T cell repertoires in COVID-19. Study context: There were acute and convalescent COVID-19 samples, and they came from the United States, Italy and Spain. Nucleic acid was either cDNA or gDNA, and it came from T cells, B-cell-depleted T cells, or PBMCs.

The CDR3 runs to 15 residues. The V and J ends lost 0 bases and 1 base respectively, with 8 bases between them. Germline values: CDR1 KGHDR, CDR2 SFDVKD. Using immunoSEQ multiplex PCR, the repertoire was profiled, and TCRdb retains in-frame clones only, with some absent. The sample records about 53,000 clones, 70% to 85% being singletons. The J gene is TRBJ1-1, the V gene TRBV24-1; D is undetermined. The TCR sequence derives from a human donor in a cohort sampled during active COVID-19. Sequencing used peripheral blood. CDR3 region: CATSDLRATNTEAFF. For the CDR3, the DNA is TGTGCCACCAGTGATTTGAGAGCGACGAACACTGAAGCTTTCTTT.